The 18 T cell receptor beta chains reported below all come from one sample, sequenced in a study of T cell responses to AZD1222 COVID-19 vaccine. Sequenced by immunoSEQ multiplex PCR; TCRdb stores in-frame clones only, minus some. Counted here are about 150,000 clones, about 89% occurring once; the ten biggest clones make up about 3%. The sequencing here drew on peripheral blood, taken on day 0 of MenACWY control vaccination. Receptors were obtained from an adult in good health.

DNA of the CDR3: TGTGCCAGCCATGAAGGGGGCACCGGGGAGCTGTTTTTT. It yields the protein CASHEGGTGELFF. The rearrangement links TRBV27 to TRBJ2-2; possible D gene TRBD1, 6 bases. CDR1 and CDR2 (germline): MNHEY, SMNVEV (reference sequence). The length of the CDR3 is 13 residues. Trimming shortened V by 8 bases and J by 4 bases, and 11 bases separated the two germline ends.

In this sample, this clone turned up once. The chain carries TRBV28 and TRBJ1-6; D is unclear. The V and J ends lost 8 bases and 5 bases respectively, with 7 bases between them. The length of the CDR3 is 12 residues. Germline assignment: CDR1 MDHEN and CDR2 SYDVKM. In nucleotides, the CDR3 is TGTGCCAGCTTCCAAGATAATTCACCCCTCCACTTT. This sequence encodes CASFQDNSPLHF.

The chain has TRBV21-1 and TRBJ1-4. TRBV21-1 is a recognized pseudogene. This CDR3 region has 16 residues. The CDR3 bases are TGTGCCAGCAGCTCAAGCCGGGGTGCAACTAATGAAAAACTGTTTTTT. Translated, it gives CASSSSRGATNEKLFF.

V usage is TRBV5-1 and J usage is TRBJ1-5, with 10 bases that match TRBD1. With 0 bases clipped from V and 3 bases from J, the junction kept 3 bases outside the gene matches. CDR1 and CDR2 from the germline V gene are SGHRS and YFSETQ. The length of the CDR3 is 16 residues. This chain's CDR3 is CASSLGQGAYNQPQHF. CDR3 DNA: TGCGCCAGCAGCTTGGGACAGGGGGCCTACAATCAGCCCCAGCATTTT.

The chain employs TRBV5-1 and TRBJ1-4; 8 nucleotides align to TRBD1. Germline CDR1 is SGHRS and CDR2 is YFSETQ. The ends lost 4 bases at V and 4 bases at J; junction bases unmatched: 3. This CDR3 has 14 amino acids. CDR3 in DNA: TGCGCCAGCAGCCAGACAGGGGTTAATGAAAAACTGTTTTTT. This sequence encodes CASSQTGVNEKLFF.

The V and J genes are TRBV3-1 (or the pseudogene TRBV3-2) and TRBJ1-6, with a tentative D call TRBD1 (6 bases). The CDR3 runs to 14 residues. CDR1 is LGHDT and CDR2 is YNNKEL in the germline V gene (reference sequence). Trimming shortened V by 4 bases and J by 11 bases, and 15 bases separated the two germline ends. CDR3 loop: CASSLGTLRTPLHF. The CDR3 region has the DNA TGTGCCAGCAGCCTGGGGACATTGAGAACACCCCTCCACTTT.

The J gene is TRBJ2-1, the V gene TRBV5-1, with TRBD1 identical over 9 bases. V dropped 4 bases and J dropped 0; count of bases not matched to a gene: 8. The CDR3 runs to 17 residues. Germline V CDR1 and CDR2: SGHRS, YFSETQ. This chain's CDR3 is CASSPGQGRSSYNEQFF. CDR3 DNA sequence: TGCGCCAGCAGCCCGGGACAGGGAAGAAGCTCCTACAATGAGCAGTTCTTC.

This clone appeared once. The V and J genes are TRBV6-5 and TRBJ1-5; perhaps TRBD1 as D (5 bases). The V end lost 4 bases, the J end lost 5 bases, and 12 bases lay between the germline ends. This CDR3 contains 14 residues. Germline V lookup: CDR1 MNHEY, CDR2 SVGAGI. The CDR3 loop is CASSLVQGDQPQHF. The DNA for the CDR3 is TGTGCCAGCAGTTTGGTCCAGGGCGATCAGCCCCAGCATTTT.

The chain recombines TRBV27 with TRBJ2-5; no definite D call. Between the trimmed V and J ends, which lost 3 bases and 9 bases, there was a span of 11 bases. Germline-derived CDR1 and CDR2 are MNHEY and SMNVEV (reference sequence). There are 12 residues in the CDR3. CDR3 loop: CASSFDRRAQYF. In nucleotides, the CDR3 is TGTGCCAGCAGTTTTGATAGGAGAGCCCAGTACTTC.

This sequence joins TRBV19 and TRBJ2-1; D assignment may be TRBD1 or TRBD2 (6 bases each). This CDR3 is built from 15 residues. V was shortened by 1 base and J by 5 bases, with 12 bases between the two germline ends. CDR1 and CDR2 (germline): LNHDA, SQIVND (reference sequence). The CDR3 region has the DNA TGTGCCAGTAGTATAGGGGGGGCTCCAGACAATGAGCAGTTCTTC. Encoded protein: CASSIGGAPDNEQFF.

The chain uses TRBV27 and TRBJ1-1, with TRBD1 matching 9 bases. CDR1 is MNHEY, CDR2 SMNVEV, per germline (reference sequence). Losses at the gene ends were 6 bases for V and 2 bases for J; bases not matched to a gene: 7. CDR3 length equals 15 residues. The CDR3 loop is CASSHRTGVNTEAFF. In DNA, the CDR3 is TGTGCCAGCAGCCACAGGACAGGGGTAAACACTGAAGCTTTCTTT.

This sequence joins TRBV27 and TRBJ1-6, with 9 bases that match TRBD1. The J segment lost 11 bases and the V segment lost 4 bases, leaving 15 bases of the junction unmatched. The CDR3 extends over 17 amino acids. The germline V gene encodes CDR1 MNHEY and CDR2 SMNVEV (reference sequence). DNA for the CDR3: TGTGCCAGCAGTTCGGACAGGGGTGGATGGGTAGGTACACCCCTCCACTTT. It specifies CASSSDRGGWVGTPLHF.

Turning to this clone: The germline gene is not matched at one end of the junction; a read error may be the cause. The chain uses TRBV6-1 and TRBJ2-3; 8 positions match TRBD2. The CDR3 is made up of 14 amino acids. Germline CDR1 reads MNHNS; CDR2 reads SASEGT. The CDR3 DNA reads TGTGCCAGCAGAGAAGCGGGGGGCACAGATACGCAGTATTTT. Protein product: CASREAGGTDTQYF.

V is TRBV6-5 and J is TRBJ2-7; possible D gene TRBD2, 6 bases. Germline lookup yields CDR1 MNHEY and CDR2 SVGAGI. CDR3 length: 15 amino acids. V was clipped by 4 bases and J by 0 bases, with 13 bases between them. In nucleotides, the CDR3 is TGTGCCAGCAGTTCCGCCGGGACTGACTCCTACGAGCAGTACTTC. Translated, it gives CASSSAGTDSYEQYF.

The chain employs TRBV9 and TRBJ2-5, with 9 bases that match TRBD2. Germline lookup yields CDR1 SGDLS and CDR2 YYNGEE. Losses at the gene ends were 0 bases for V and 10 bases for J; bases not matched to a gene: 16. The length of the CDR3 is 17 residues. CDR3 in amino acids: CASSVGGGLAGREGQYF. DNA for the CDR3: TGTGCCAGCAGCGTAGGCGGGGGTCTAGCGGGGAGAGAGGGCCAGTACTTC.

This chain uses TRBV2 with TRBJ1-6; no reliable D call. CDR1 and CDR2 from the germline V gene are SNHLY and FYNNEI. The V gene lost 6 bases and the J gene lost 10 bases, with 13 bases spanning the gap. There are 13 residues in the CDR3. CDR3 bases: TGTGCCAGCAGGGGCAAATGGCCCTCACCCCTCCACTTT. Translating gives CASRGKWPSPLHF.

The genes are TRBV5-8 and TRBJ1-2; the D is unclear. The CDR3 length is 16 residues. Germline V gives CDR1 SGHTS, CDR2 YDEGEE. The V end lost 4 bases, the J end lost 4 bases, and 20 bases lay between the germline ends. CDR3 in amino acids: CASSLINGGSSYGYTF. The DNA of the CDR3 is TGTGCCAGCAGCCTCATCAACGGTGGCAGTAGCTATGGCTACACCTTC.

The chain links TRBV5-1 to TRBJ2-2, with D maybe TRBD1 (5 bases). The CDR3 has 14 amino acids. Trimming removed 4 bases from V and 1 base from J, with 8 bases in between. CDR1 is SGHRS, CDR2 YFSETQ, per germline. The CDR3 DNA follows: TGCGCCAGCAGCACAGGACAGAACACCGGGGAGCTGTTTTTT. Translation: CASSTGQNTGELFF.